This is a list of T cell receptor beta chains from one sample in a study of a mutant IDH1 vaccine in newly diagnosed glioma. TCRdb's table, derived via immunoSEQ multiplex PCR, lists solely in-frame clones and lacks some. The table records tens of thousands of clones, 65% to 90% of them present only once. Antigen specificity for these receptors is unknown. The sample consisted of PBMCs, taken from a glioma patient whose treatment included an IDH1 peptide vaccine. Receptors originate from a woman aged 50 to 60 with glioma. Both conserved end residues are part of each CDR3. The D gene is left open where the match is weak. A clone size is listed for some rows: how often the clone was seen (once, few, many), or a class if it is expanded.

abundance	len	j_gene	d_gene	v_gene	CDR3aa	CDR3nt
-	14	TRBJ2-4	TRBD2	TRBV2	CASSTTYRLAGGVF	TGTGCCAGCAGCACTACCTACCGACTAGCGGGGGGGGTCTTC
-	17	TRBJ2-6	-	TRBV15	CATSRDPRGPGANVLTF	TGTGCCACCAGCAGAGATCCTAGGGGTCCGGGGGCCAACGTCCTGACTTTC
-	13	TRBJ2-3	-	TRBV5-1	CASSYTGGDTQYF	TGCGCCAGCAGCTACACCGGGGGAGATACGCAGTATTTT
-	11	TRBJ1-1	-	TRBV19	CASSIYREAFF	TGTGCCAGTAGTATCTACAGGGAAGCTTTCTTT
-	18	TRBJ2-5	TRBD2	TRBV19	CASSIGASGGTYQETQYF	TGTGCCAGTAGTATAGGGGCTAGCGGGGGGACGTACCAAGAGACCCAGTACTTC
-	16	TRBJ1-4	-	TRBV2	CASSEDGTGFNEKLFF	TGTGCCAGCAGTGAAGACGGTACCGGATTTAATGAAAAACTGTTTTTT
once	13	TRBJ1-3	-	TRBV5-1	CASSEGPGNTIYF	TGCGCCAGCAGCGAGGGTCCCGGAAACACCATATATTTT
-	16	TRBJ2-7	-	TRBV5-1	CASSLSQGPQMVEQYF	TGCGCCAGCAGCTTATCACAGGGCCCGCAAATGGTCGAGCAGTACTTC
-	12	TRBJ2-1	-	TRBV11-3	CASSLDRGDQFF	TGTGCCAGCAGCTTAGATAGAGGAGATCAGTTCTTC
-	12	TRBJ2-1	-	TRBV5-6	CASSLRATEQFF	TGTGCCAGCAGCTTGCGAGCTACTGAGCAGTTCTTC
-	17	TRBJ1-2	TRBD1	TRBV29-1	CSVEESDRGYLGYGYTF	TGCAGCGTTGAAGAATCGGACAGGGGATATCTAGGCTATGGCTACACCTTC
-	16	TRBJ2-7	-	TRBV27	CASSLGGSYRSYEQYF	TGTGCCAGCAGTTTAGGTGGGTCGTATCGCTCCTACGAGCAGTACTTC
once	15	TRBJ2-7	TRBD1	TRBV5-6	CASSLPGTVYYEQYF	TGTGCCAGCAGCTTGCCCGGGACAGTATACTACGAGCAGTACTTC
-	14	TRBJ1-2	-	TRBV9	CASSAGESNYGYTF	TGTGCCAGCAGCGCTGGGGAATCAAACTATGGCTACACCTTC
-	16	TRBJ1-3	TRBD1	TRBV9	CASSAGLTGGWNTIYF	TGTGCCAGCAGCGCCGGCCTGACAGGGGGTTGGAACACCATATATTTT
-	13	TRBJ1-6	-	TRBV27	CASSLNGVGRPHF	TGTGCCAGCAGTTTAAACGGTGTGGGGCGCCCTCACTTT
-	14	TRBJ1-4	-	TRBV21-1	CASTSLREDEKLFF	TGTGCCAGCACCTCACTCAGGGAAGACGAAAAACTGTTTTTT
-	15	TRBJ2-5	-	TRBV5-1	CASSLSLIREETQYF	TGCGCCAGCAGCTTGTCCCTTATTCGGGAGGAGACCCAGTACTTC
few	15	TRBJ1-5	TRBD1	TRBV10-3	CAISVGQGANQPQHF	TGTGCCATCAGTGTCGGCCAGGGGGCGAATCAGCCCCAGCATTTT
-	15	TRBJ1-1	-	TRBV6-1	CASSDLRGANTEAFF	TGTGCCAGCAGTGACCTGAGGGGGGCGAACACTGAAGCTTTCTTT
few	12	TRBJ1-2	-	TRBV6-5	CASSSGLDGYTF	TGTGCCAGCAGTTCCGGGTTGGATGGCTACACCTTC
-	14	TRBJ1-6	TRBD1	TRBV10-1	CASSQDLQGSPLHF	TGCGCCAGCAGTCAAGATCTACAGGGGTCACCCCTCCACTTT
once	17	TRBJ2-3	-	TRBV7-2	CASSSRGGGAKADTQYF	TGTGCCAGCAGCTCAAGGGGTGGCGGGGCAAAGGCAGATACGCAGTATTTT
-	15	TRBJ1-2	-	TRBV30	CAWSVLPGGQLGYTF	TGTGCCTGGAGCGTACTACCCGGCGGCCAACTCGGCTACACCTTC
-	13	TRBJ1-6	-	TRBV14	CASSPYRSSPLHF	TGTGCCAGCAGCCCTTACAGGAGTTCACCCCTCCACTTT
-	15	TRBJ1-2	TRBD1	TRBV10-3	CAIRPVLGGDYGYTF	TGTGCCATCAGGCCCGTTTTAGGGGGCGACTATGGCTACACCTTC
-	15	TRBJ2-5	TRBD2	TRBV7-9	CASSLLSGGEETQYF	TGTGCCAGCAGCTTATTGAGCGGGGGCGAAGAGACCCAGTACTTC
-	14	TRBJ1-3	-	TRBV4-1	CASSIRGAGNTIYF	TGCGCCAGCAGTATTCGGGGTGCTGGAAACACCATATATTTT
-	16	TRBJ2-3	TRBD1	TRBV15	CATSRERQGGTDTQYF	TGTGCCACCAGCAGAGAGAGACAGGGAGGCACAGATACGCAGTATTTT
-	11	TRBJ2-1	-	TRBV6-1	CASSDGGRGFF	TGTGCCAGCAGTGACGGTGGGCGGGGGTTCTTC
-	13	TRBJ2-1	-	TRBV27	CASSSVRWNEQFF	TGTGCCAGCAGTTCAGTGAGGTGGAATGAGCAGTTCTTC
-	13	TRBJ2-2	-	TRBV29-1	CSAPVGGTGELFF	TGCAGCGCCCCCGTGGGCGGGACCGGGGAGCTGTTTTTT
-	12	TRBJ2-5	-	TRBV30	CAWNGGWETQYF	TGTGCCTGGAATGGGGGATGGGAGACCCAGTACTTC
-	15	TRBJ1-1	-	TRBV6-5	CASSYGQTMNTEAFF	TGTGCCAGCAGTTACGGACAGACCATGAACACTGAAGCTTTCTTT
-	14	TRBJ1-5	TRBD1	TRBV15	CATSRQGANQPQHF	TGTGCCACCAGTCGACAGGGCGCCAATCAGCCCCAGCATTTT
-	15	TRBJ1-2	-	TRBV6-1	CAISESPGYNYGYTF	TGTGCCATCAGTGAGTCGCCAGGGTATAACTATGGCTACACCTTC
-	13	TRBJ2-2	-	TRBV27	CASSLSNTGELFF	TGTGCCAGCAGTTTGTCGAACACCGGGGAGCTGTTTTTT
few	15	TRBJ1-6	TRBD1	TRBV25-1	CASSDPGTGNSPLHF	TGTGCCAGCAGTGACCCTGGGACAGGGAATTCACCCCTCCACTTT
-	15	TRBJ1-2	-	TRBV6-5	CASSSRADLFYGYTF	TGTGCCAGCAGTTCGAGGGCGGATTTATTCTATGGCTACACCTTC
-	11	TRBJ1-2	-	TRBV29-1	CSAPGLGGYTF	TGCAGCGCCCCGGGACTAGGTGGCTACACCTTC
-	14	TRBJ1-5	-	TRBV5-5	CASSLEGGNQPQHF	TGTGCCAGCAGCTTGGAGGGTGGCAATCAGCCCCAGCATTTT
-	13	TRBJ2-7	-	TRBV7-3	CASSLTYEGEQYF	TGTGCCAGCAGCTTAACCTATGAGGGGGAGCAGTACTTC
once	12	TRBJ1-2	-	TRBV25-1	CASLDTSGGYTF	TGTGCCAGCCTCGACACCTCAGGTGGCTACACCTTC
-	15	TRBJ1-1	-	TRBV9	CASSIGGLMNTEAFF	TGTGCCAGCAGCATAGGAGGGCTCATGAACACTGAAGCTTTCTTT
-	17	TRBJ2-5	TRBD1	TRBV27	CASSYGEGQSLGETQYF	TGTGCCAGCAGTTATGGAGAGGGACAGTCCCTCGGGGAGACCCAGTACTTC
-	16	TRBJ2-2	TRBD2	TRBV5-1	CASSRAGTSGTGELFF	TGCGCCAGCAGCAGAGCCGGGACTAGCGGCACCGGGGAGCTGTTTTTT
-	16	TRBJ2-1	TRBD1	TRBV10-1	CASSERTGDFYNEQFF	TGCGCCAGCAGTGAAAGGACAGGGGACTTCTACAATGAGCAGTTCTTC
-	15	TRBJ2-2	-	TRBV5-1	CASSSSRQNTGELFF	TGCGCCAGCAGCTCCTCCCGACAGAACACCGGGGAGCTGTTTTTT